This T cell receptor (beta chain) appears in the sequencing data of a study of Ad26.COV2.S vaccination and SARS-CoV-2 variants. Across the study: Dosing was one shot or two shots 56 days apart. General study results and limits: Measures of TCR breadth and depth may have fallen short of total T cell responses. Vaccinated and placebo-treated recipients had similar non-spike TCR breadth.

V lost 0 bases and J 7 bases, leaving 15 bases between the germline ends. CDR3 length: 15 residues. CDR1 SQVTM and CDR2 ANQGSEA come from the germline V gene. Treatment here: 19 received Ad26.COV2.S at low or high dose, single or two shots; about 5 received placebo; per-sample allocation not given. Specimen acquisition occurred on day 63 following the initial vaccine or placebo injection. The donor was a Boston adult aged 18-55 years. About this clone itself: The antigen is not known.

Only in-frame clones appear in the TCRdb table, and some are missing; sequencing was by immunoSEQ multiplex PCR. Of just over 350,000 clones detected, 80% to 90% appear once; the ten largest clones hold 3% to 4%. This material consisted of peripheral blood, taken in a trial of Ad26.COV2.S vaccine versus placebo. The chain recombines TRBV29-1 with TRBJ2-2; D might be TRBD1 or TRBD2, each matching 6 bases. The receptor comes from a person between 18 and 65 years old who received the Ad26.COV2.S COVID-19 vaccine or a placebo. The DNA of the CDR3 is TGCAGCGTTGAAGACAAAACTAGGGGGGACGGGGAGCTGTTTTTT. This encodes CSVEDKTRGDGELFF.